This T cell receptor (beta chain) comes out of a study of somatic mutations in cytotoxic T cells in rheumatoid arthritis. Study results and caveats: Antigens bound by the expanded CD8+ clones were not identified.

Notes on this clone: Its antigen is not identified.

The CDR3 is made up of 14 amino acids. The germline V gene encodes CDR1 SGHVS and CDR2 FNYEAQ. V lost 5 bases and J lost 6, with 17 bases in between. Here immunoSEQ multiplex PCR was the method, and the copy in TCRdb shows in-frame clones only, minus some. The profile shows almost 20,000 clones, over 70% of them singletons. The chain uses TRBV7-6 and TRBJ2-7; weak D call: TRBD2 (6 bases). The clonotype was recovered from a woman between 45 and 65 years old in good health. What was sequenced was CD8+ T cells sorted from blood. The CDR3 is CASSPRGFSGEQYF. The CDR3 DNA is TGTGCCAGCAGCCCCCGGGGGTTCTCGGGCGAGCAGTACTTC.